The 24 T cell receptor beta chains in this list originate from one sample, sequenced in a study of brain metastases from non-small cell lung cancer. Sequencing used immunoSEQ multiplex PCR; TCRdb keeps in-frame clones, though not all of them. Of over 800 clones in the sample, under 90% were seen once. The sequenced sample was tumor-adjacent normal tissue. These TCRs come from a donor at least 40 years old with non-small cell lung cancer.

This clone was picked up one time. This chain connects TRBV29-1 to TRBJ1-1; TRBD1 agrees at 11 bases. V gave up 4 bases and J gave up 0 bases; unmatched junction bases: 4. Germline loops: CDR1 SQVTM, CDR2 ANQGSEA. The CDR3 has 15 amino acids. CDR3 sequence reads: CSVVGTGGMNTEAFF. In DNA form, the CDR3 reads TGCAGCGTTGTTGGGACAGGGGGGATGAACACTGAAGCTTTCTTT.

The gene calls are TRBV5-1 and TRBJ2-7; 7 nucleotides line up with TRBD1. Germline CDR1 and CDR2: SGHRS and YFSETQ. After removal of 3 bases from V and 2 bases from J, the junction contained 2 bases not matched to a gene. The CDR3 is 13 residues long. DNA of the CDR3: TGCGCCAGCAGCTGGGACAGACCCTACGAGCAGTACTTC. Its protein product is CASSWDRPYEQYF.

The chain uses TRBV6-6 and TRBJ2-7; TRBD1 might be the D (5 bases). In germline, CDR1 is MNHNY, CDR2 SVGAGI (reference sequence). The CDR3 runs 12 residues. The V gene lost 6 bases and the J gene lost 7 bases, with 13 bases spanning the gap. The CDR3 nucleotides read TGTGCCAGCAGCCAGATAGGGGCAGAGCAGTACTTC. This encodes CASSQIGAEQYF.

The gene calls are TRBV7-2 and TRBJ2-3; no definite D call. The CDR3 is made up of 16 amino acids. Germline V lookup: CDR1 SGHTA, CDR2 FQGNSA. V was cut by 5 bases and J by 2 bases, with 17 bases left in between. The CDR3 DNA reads TGTGCCAGCAGCCCACAATCTACTAACCCCACAGATACGCAGTATTTT. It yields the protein CASSPQSTNPTDTQYF.

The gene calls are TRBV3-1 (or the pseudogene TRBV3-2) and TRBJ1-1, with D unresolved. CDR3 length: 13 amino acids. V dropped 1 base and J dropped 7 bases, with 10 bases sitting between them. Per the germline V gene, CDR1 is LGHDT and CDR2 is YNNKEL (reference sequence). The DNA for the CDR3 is TGTGCCAGCAGCCAAGGGTGGGGAAATGAAGCTTTCTTT. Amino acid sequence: CASSQGWGNEAFF.

Here the CDR3 DNA reads TGTGCCAGCAGCTTGTGGGGAGAAGGCAATCAGCCCCAGCATTTT. Protein sequence: CASSLWGEGNQPQHF. The chain recombines TRBV5-5 with TRBJ1-5, with no clear D. The CDR3 length is 15 residues. Deletions cut 1 base from V and 2 bases from J, with 10 bases between. Germline-derived CDR1 and CDR2 are SGHKS and YYEKEE (reference sequence).

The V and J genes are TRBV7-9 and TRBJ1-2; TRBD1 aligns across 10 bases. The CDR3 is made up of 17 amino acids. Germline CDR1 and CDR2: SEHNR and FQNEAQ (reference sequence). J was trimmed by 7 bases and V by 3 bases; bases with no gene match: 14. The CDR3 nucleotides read TGTGCCAGCAGCTTGACCGGGACAGGGGCCGAGGGGGGTGGCTACACCTTC. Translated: CASSLTGTGAEGGGYTF.

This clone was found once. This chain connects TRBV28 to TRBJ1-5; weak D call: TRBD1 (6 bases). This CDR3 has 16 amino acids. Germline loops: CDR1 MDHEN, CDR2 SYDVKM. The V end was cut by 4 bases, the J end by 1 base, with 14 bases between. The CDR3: CASSSATTGSNQPQHF. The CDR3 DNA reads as TGTGCCAGCAGTTCCGCTACGACAGGCAGCAATCAGCCCCAGCATTTT.

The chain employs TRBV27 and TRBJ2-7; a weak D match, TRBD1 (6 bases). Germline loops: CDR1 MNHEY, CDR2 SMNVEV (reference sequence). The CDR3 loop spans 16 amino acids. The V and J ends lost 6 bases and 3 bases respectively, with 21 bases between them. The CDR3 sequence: CASSYALRDKDYEQYF. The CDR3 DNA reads TGTGCCAGCAGCTACGCCTTAAGGGACAAAGACTACGAGCAGTACTTC.

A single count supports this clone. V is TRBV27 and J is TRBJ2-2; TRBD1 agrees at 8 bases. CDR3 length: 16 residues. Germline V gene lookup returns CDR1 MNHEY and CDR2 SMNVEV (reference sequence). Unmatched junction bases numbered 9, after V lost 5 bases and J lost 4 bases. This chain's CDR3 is CASSPFGQGSTGELFF. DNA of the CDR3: TGTGCCAGCAGTCCATTCGGACAGGGAAGCACCGGGGAGCTGTTTTTT.

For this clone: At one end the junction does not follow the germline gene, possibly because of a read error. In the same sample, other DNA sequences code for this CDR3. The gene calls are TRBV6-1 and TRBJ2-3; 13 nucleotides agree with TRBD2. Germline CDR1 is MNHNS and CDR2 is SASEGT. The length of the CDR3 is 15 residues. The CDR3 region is CASSETSGGADTQYF. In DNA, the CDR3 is TGTGCCAGCAGTGAAACTAGCGGGGGGGCAGATACGCAATATTTT.

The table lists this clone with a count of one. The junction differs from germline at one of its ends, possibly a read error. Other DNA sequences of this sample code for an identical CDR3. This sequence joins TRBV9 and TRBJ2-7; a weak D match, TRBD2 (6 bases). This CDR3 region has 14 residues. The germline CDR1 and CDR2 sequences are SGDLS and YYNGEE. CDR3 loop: CASSVVVGGYEQYF. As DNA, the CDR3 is TGTGCTAGCAGCGTAGTGGTGGGGGGCTACGAGCAGTACTTC.

This CDR3 is CASAATSGSTDTQYF. The CDR3 nucleotides read TGTGCCAGCGCCGCGACTAGCGGGAGCACAGATACGCAGTATTTT. The V gene is TRBV6-4, the J gene TRBJ2-3; 10 bases are shared with TRBD2. This CDR3 comprises 15 residues. With V trimmed by 8 bases and J by 0 bases, 5 bases remained unmatched. The germline CDR1 and CDR2 sequences are MRHNA and SNTAGT.

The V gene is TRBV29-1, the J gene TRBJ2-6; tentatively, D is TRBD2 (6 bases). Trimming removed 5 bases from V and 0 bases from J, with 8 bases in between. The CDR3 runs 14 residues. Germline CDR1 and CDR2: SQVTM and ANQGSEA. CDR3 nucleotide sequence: TGCAGCGTTCGGGGAGGCTCTGGGGCCAACGTCCTGACTTTC. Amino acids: CSVRGGSGANVLTF.

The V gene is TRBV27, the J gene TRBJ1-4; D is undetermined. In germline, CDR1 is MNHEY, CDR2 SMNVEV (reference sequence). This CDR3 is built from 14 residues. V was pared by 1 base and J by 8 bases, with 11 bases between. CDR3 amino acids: CASSLYGRREKLFF. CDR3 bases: TGTGCCAGCAGTTTATACGGGCGTAGGGAAAAACTGTTTTTT.

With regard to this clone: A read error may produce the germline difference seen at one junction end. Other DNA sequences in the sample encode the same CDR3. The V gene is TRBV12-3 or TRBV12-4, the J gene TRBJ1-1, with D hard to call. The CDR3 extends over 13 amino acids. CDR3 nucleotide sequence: TGTGCTAGCAGTTTTGGCAGCAACACTGAAGTTTTCTTT. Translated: CASSFGSNTEVFF.

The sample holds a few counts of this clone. The CDR3 coding sequence is TGTGCCAGCAGCGTAGTCGAATCGGCAGGTGGGGCCTCTGGAAACACCATATATTTT. It encodes CASSVVESAGGASGNTIYF. The chain uses TRBV9 and TRBJ1-3; perhaps TRBD1 as D (5 bases). There are 19 residues in the CDR3. Germline loops: CDR1 SGDLS, CDR2 YYNGEE. V was shortened by 0 bases and J by 0 bases, with 19 bases between the two germline ends.

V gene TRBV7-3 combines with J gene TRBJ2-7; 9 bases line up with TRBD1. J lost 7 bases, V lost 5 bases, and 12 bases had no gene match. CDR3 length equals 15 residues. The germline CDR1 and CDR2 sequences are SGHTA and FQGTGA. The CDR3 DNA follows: TGTGCCAGCAGCATTAAACCGGGACAGGGCGTAGAGCAGTACTTC. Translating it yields CASSIKPGQGVEQYF. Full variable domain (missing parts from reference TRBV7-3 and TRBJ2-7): GAGVSQTPSNKVTEKGKYVELRCDPISGHTALYWYRQSLGQGPEFLIYFQGTGAADDSGLPNDRFFAVRPEGSVSTLKIQRTERGDSAVYLCASSIKPGQGVEQYFGPGTRLTVT.

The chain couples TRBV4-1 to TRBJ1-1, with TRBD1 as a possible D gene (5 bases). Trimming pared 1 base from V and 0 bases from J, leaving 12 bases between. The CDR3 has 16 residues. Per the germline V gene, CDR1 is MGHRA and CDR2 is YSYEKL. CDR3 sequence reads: CASSQAGTVVNTEAFF. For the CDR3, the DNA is TGCGCCAGCAGCCAAGCCGGGACGGTAGTGAACACTGAAGCTTTCTTT.

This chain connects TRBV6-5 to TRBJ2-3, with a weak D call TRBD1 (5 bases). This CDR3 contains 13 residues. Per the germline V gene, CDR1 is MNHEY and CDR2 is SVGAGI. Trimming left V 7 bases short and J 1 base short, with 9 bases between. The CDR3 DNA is TGTGCCAGCATAAAGACAGGCACAGATACGCAGTATTTT. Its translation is CASIKTGTDTQYF.

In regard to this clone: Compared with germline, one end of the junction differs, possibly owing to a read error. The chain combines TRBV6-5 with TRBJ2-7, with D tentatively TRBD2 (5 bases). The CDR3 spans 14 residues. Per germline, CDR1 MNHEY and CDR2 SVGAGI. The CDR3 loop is CTSSWRPSSYEQYF. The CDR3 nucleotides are TGTACCAGCAGTTGGAGGCCCAGCTCCTACGAGCAGTACTTC.

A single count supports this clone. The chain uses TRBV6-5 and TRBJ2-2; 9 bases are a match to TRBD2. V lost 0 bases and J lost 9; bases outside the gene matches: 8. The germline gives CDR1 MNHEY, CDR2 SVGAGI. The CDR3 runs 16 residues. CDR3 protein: CASSYSNLAGSRELFF. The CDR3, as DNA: TGTGCCAGCAGTTACTCGAACCTAGCGGGAAGCAGGGAGCTGTTTTTT.

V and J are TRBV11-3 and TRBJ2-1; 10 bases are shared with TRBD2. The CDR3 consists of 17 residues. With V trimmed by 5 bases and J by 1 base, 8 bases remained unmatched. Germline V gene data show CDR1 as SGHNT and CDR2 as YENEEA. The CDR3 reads CASSLGIAGGSYNEQFF. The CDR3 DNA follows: TGTGCCAGCAGCCTGGGGATAGCGGGAGGTTCCTACAATGAGCAGTTCTTC.

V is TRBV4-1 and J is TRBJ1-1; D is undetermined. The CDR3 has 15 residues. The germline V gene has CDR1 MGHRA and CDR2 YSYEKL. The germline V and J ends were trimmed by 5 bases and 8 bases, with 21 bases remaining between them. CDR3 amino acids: CASSFRRTARREAFF. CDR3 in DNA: TGCGCCAGCAGCTTCCGACGGACCGCGAGAAGAGAAGCTTTCTTT.